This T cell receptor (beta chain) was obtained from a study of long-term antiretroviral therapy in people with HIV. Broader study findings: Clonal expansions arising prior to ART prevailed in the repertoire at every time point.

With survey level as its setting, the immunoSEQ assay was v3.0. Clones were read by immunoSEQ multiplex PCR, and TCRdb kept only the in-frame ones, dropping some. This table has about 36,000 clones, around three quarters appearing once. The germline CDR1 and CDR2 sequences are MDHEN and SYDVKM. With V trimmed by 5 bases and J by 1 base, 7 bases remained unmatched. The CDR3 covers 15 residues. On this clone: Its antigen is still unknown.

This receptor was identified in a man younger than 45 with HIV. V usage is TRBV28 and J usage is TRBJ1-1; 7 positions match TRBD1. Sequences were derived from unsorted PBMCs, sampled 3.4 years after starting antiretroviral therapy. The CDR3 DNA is TGTGCCAGCAGTCTGACAGGGAGTGGGAACACTGAAGCTTTCTTT. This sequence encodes CASSLTGSGNTEAFF.